Listed below are T cell receptor beta chains from one sample, sequenced in a study of beta chain features in type 1 diabetes. Libraries were prepared by immunoSEQ multiplex PCR; TCRdb keeps only in-frame clonotypes and omits some of them. This sample has roughly 150,000 clones, with 6.5% to 10% found just once. Input material: central memory CD4+ T cells from blood. These receptors were obtained from a woman aged 18-30 years with type 1 diabetes. CDR3s leave out the opening cysteine and the closing phenylalanine or tryptophan. The order of the fields is V gene, J gene, CDR3 protein.

TRBV29-1,TRBJ2-7,SVEGGQSYEQY
TRBV7-3,TRBJ2-7,ASSLGDRDQDEQY
TRBV7-2,TRBJ2-1,ASSLGGNLPSSYNEQF
TRBV5-1,TRBJ2-1,ASSLRASGVYNEQF
TRBV5-1,TRBJ2-3,ASSLSRVRDTQY
TRBV9,TRBJ2-7,ASSEGTSGFYEQY
TRBV6-5,TRBJ2-5,ASSYMASGEETQY
TRBV15,TRBJ2-1,ATSRDLLAGGYNEQF
TRBV28,TRBJ2-7,ASNSPQGVLTYEQY
TRBV7-2,TRBJ2-7,ASSRAGGYEQY
TRBV6-6,TRBJ1-2,ASRNQEANYGYT
TRBV5-1,TRBJ2-1,ASSLELASSYNEQF
TRBV6-5,TRBJ2-3,ASSPRGGAEDTQY
TRBV7-2,TRBJ2-1,ASSLGTGNNEQF
TRBV18,TRBJ2-3,ASSPRGGRIDTQY